This T cell receptor (beta chain) emerged from a study of blood T cell repertoires in COVID-19. Study-wide context: Whether acute or convalescent, the COVID-19 samples came from the United States, Italy and Spain.

Libraries were prepared by immunoSEQ multiplex PCR; TCRdb keeps only in-frame clonotypes and omits some of them. The data hold fewer than 400,000 clones, with 85% to 90% observed a single time. The CDR3 is made up of 18 amino acids. V was shortened by 2 bases and J by 3 bases, with 23 bases between the two germline ends. The germline V gene encodes CDR1 MGHRA and CDR2 YSYEKL. This clone was detected once. Participant-given clinical history determined each cohort assignment. The chain couples TRBV4-1 to TRBJ2-7; D is perhaps TRBD2 (5 bases). The TCR comes from a man younger than 40 who had recovered from COVID-19. Input material: PBMCs or T cells enriched from blood (not recorded which). The CDR3 nucleotides are TGCGCCAGCAGCCAATCGAGCGCATCTGCGGGTATTAACTACGAGCAGTACTTC. Protein: CASSQSSASAGINYEQYF.